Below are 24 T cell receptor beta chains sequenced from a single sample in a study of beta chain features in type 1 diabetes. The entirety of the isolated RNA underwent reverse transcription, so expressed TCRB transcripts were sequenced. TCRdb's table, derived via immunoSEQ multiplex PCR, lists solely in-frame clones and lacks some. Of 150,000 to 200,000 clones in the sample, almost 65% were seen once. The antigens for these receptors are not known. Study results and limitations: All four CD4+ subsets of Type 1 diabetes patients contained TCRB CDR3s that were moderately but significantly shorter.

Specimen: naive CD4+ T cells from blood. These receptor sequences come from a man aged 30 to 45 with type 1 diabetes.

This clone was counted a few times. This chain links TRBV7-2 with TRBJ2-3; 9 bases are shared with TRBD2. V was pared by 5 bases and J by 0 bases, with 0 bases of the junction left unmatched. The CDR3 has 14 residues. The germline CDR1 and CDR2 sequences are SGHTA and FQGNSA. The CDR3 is CASSGTSSTDTQYF. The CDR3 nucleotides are TGTGCCAGCAGCGGGACTAGCAGCACAGATACGCAGTATTTT.

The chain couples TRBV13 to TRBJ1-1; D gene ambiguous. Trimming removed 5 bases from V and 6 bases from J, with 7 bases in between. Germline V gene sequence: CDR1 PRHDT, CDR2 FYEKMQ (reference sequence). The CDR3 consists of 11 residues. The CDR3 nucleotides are TGTGCCAGCAGCCCAACAGCTGAAGCTTTCTTT. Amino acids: CASSPTAEAFF. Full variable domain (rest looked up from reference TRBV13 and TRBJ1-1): AAGVIQSPRHLIKEKRETATLKCYPIPRHDTVYWYQQGPGQDPQFLISFYEKMQSDKGSIPDRFSAQQFSDYHSELNMSSLELGDSALYFCASSPTAEAFFGQGTRLTVV.

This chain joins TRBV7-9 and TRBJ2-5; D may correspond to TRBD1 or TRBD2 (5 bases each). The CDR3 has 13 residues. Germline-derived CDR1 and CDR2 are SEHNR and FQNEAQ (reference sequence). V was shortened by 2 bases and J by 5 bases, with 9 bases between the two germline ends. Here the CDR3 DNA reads TGTGCCAGCAGCTTACTCGGGGCGGAGACCCAGTACTTC. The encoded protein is CASSLLGAETQYF.

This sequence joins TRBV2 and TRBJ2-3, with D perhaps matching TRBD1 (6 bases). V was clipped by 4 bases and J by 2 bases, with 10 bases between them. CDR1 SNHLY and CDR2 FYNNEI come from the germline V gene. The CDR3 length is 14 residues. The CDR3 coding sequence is TGTGCCAGCAGTGTACAGGGAGACACAGATACGCAGTATTTT. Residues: CASSVQGDTDTQYF.

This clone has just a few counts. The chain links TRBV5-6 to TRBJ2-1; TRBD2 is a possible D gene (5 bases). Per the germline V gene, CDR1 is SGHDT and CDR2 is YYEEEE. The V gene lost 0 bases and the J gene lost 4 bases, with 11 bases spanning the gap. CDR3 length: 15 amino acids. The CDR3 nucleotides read TGTGCCAGCAGCTTGGTGGGCGGCGGGTACAATGAGCAGTTCTTC. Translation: CASSLVGGGYNEQFF.

CDR3 coding DNA: TGTGCCAGCAGTGCCCTAGCGGCCACCTACGAGCAGTACTTC. Translated: CASSALAATYEQYF. The J gene is TRBJ2-7, the V gene TRBV25-1; 7 bases align to TRBD2. The CDR3 has 14 amino acids. The ends lost 4 bases at V and 2 bases at J; junction bases unmatched: 5. Germline CDR1 reads MGHDK; CDR2 reads SYGVNS.

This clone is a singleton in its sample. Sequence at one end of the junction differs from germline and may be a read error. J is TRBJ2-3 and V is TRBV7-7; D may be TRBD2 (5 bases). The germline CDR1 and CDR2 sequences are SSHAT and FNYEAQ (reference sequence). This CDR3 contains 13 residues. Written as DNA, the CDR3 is TGTGCTAGCAGAGGGAGCAGCACAGATACGCAGTATTTT. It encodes CASRGSSTDTQYF.

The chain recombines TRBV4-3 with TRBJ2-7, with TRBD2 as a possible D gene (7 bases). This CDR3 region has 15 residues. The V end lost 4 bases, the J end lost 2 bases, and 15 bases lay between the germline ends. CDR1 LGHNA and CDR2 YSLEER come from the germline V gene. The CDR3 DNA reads TGCGCCAGCAGCCCTACGGGGGGCCTGACCTACGAGCAGTACTTC. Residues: CASSPTGGLTYEQYF.

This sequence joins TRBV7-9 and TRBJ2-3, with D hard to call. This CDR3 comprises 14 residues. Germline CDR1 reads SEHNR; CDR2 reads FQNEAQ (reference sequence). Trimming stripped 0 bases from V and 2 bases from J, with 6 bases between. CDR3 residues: CASSLAALTDTQYF. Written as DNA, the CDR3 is TGTGCCAGCAGCTTAGCAGCACTCACAGATACGCAGTATTTT. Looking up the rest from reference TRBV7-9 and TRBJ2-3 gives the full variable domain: DTGVSQNPRHKITKRGQNVTFRCDPISEHNRLYWYRQTLGQGPEFLTYFQNEAQLEKSRLLSDRFSAERPKGSFSTLEIQRTEQGDSAMYLCASSLAALTDTQYFGPGTRLTVL.

In nucleotides, the CDR3 is TGCGCCAGCAGCCAAGATGGCAGGGTCCCACGGGGCTACACCTTC. Translated: CASSQDGRVPRGYTF. V is TRBV4-3 and J is TRBJ1-2; D is perhaps TRBD1 (5 bases). CDR3 size: 15 residues. V dropped 0 bases and J dropped 8 bases, with 16 bases sitting between them. Germline CDR1 reads LGHNA; CDR2 reads YSLEER.

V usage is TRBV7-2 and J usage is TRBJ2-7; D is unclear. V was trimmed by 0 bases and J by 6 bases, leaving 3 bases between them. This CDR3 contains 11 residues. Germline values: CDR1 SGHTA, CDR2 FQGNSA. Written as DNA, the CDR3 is TGTGCCAGCAGCTTAGCGTTCGAGCAGTACTTC. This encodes CASSLAFEQYF. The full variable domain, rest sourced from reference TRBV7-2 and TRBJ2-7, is GAGVSQSPSNKVTEKGKDVELRCDPISGHTALYWYRQSLGQGLEFLIYFQGNSAPDKSGLPSDRFSAERTGGSVSTLTIQRTQQEDSAVYLCASSLAFEQYFGPGTRLTVT.

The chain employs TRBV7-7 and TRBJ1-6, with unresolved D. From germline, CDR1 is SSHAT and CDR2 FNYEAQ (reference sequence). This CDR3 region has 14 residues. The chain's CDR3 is CASGGRESHSPLHF. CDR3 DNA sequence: TGTGCTAGCGGCGGACGTGAGTCCCATTCACCCCTCCACTTT.

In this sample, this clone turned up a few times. The CDR3 loop is CASSSMDRGLGNQPQHF. In DNA form, the CDR3 reads TGTGCCAGCAGCTCAATGGACAGGGGGCTAGGCAATCAGCCCCAGCATTTT. The rearrangement links TRBV5-6 to TRBJ1-5; 11 nucleotides align to TRBD1. The V gene end was trimmed by 3 bases and the J gene end by 2 bases; junction bases not matched to a gene: 7. The CDR3 is made up of 17 amino acids. Germline V lookup: CDR1 SGHDT, CDR2 YYEEEE.

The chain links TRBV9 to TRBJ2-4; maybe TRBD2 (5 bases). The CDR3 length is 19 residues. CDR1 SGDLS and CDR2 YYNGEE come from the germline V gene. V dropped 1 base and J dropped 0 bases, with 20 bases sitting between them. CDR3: CASSVPTAAMFLAKNIQYF. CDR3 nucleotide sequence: TGTGCCAGCAGCGTACCTACAGCGGCGATGTTCCTAGCCAAAAACATTCAGTACTTC. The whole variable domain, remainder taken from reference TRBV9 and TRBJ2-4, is DSGVTQTPKHLITATGQRVTLRCSPRSGDLSVYWYQQSLDQGLQFLIQYYNGEERAKGNILERFSAQQFPDLHSELNLSSLELGDSALYFCASSVPTAAMFLAKNIQYFGAGTRLSVL.

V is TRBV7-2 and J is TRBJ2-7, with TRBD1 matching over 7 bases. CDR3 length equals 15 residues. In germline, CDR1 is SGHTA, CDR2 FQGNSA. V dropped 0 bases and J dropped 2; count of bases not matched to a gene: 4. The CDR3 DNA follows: TGTGCCAGCAGCTTAGCGGGCCAGGGGGCCTACGAGCAGTACTTC. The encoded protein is CASSLAGQGAYEQYF.

The CDR3 spells CASRPGTDTQYF. DNA of the CDR3: TGTGCCAGCCGGCCGGGCACAGATACGCAGTATTTT. The V call is TRBV6-6, the J call TRBJ2-3, with D unresolved. The germline V gene has CDR1 MNHNY and CDR2 SVGAGI (reference sequence). The CDR3 covers 12 residues. Trimming shortened V by 8 bases and J by 1 base, and 7 bases separated the two germline ends.

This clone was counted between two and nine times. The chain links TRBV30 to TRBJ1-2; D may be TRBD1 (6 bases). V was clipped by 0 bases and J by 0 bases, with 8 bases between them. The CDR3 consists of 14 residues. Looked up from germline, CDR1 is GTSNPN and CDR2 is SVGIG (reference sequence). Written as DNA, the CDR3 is TGTGCCTGGAGTGTACGACAGGCTAACTATGGCTACACCTTC. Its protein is CAWSVRQANYGYTF.

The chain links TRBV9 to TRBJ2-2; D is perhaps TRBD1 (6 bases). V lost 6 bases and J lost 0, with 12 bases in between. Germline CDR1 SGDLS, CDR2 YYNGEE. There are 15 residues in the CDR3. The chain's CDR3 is CASTRWTANTGELFF. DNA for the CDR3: TGTGCCAGCACGCGGTGGACAGCGAACACCGGGGAGCTGTTTTTT.

The CDR3 coding sequence is TGCAGCTCCACCCTAGCGGGGGGGCCTAACGAGCAGTTCTTC. Translated, it gives CSSTLAGGPNEQFF. V is TRBV29-1 and J is TRBJ2-1; the match to TRBD2 covers 12 bases. The CDR3 totals 14 residues. V shed 8 bases, J shed 10 bases, and the junction held 12 bases outside the gene matches. Per the germline V gene, CDR1 is SQVTM and CDR2 is ANQGSEA.

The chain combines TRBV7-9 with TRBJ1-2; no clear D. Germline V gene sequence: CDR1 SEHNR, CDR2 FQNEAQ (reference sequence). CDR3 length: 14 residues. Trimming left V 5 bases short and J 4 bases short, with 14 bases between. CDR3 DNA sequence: TGTGCCAGCAGCAACTCCGACGGGTCCTATGGCTACACCTTC. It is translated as CASSNSDGSYGYTF.

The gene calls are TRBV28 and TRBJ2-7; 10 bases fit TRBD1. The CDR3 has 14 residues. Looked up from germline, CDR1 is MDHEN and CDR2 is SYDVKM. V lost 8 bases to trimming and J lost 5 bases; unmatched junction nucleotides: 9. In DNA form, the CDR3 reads TGTGCCAGCTCGGGGGGACAGGGGACCCACGAGCAGTACTTC. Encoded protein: CASSGGQGTHEQYF.

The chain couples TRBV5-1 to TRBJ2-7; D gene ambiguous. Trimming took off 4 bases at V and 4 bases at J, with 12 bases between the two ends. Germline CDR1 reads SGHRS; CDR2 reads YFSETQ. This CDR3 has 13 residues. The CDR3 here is CASSLELLYEQYF. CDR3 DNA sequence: TGCGCCAGCAGCCTAGAACTTCTTTACGAGCAGTACTTC.

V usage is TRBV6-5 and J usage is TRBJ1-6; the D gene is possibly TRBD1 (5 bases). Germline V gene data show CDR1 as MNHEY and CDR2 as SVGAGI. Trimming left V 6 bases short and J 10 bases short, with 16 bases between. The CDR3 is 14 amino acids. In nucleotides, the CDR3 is TGTGCCAGCAGCCAACTAGGGGTCCGGTCACCCCTCCACTTT. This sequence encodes CASSQLGVRSPLHF.

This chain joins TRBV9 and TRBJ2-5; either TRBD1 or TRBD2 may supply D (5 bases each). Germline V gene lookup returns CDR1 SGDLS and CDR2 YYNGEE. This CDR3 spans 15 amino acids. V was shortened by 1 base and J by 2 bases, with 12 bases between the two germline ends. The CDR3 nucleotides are TGTGCCAGCAGCGTATCTGGGGGTAATCAAGAGACCCAGTACTTC. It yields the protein CASSVSGGNQETQYF.